Listed below are T cell receptor beta chains from one sample, sequenced in a study of cytomegalovirus exposure and HLA in healthy donors. Using immunoSEQ multiplex PCR, the repertoire was profiled, and TCRdb retains in-frame clones only, with some absent. The sample yields approximately 190,000 clones, around 87% seen once. The sequencing input was PBMCs. Source of these receptors: a young man in good health and CMV-seronegative. Both conserved end residues are part of each CDR3. The D gene is left open where the match is weak. Clone size is stated in some rows and not others, as once, few, many or a class when expanded.

V,size,length,J,D,DNA,CDR3
TRBV5-4,NA,15,TRBJ1-1,NA,TGTGCCAGCAGCTTGCCAGGAGGTGGGGACACTGAAGCTTTCTTT,CASSLPGGGDTEAFF
TRBV13,NA,13,TRBJ2-7,NA,TGTGCCAGCAGCTTAGTCGGGGTCTCCGAGCAGTACTTC,CASSLVGVSEQYF
TRBV5-1,NA,16,TRBJ2-5,NA,TGCGCCAGCAGCTTGGCAAGTGTCGGCGGACAAGAGACCCAGTACTTC,CASSLASVGGQETQYF
TRBV28,NA,15,TRBJ2-2,TRBD1,TGTGCCAGCAGAAGGACAGGCACCCGAACCGGGGAGCTGTTTTTT,CASRRTGTRTGELFF
TRBV15,NA,14,TRBJ2-7,NA,TGTGCCACCAGCAGATCGGTGACTTCCTACGAGCAGTACTTC,CATSRSVTSYEQYF
TRBV18,few,14,TRBJ1-1,NA,TGTGCCAGCTCACCCGACAGCTTGAACACTGAAGCTTTCTTT,CASSPDSLNTEAFF
TRBV11-2,few,15,TRBJ2-5,TRBD2,TGTGCCAGCAGCTTAGACCGGGGGGGCATGAAGACCCAGTACTTC,CASSLDRGGMKTQYF
TRBV5-1,NA,15,TRBJ2-7,TRBD1,TGCGCCAGCAGAACCGCGACAGGGGACCAATACGAGCAGTACTTC,CASRTATGDQYEQYF
TRBV7-9,NA,12,TRBJ2-2,NA,TGTGCCAGCAGCTCCCAGGTCGGGGAGCTGTTTTTT,CASSSQVGELFF
TRBV6-5,NA,15,TRBJ1-2,NA,TGTGCCAGCTGGTCTACCGGCAGGGCTAACTATGGCTACACCTTC,CASWSTGRANYGYTF
TRBV28,NA,15,TRBJ1-2,NA,TGTGCCAGCAGTCTGGGGGCGGATCGTTTATTCGGCTACACCTTC,CASSLGADRLFGYTF
TRBV7-9,NA,14,TRBJ1-1,NA,TGTGCCAGCAGCCTTGGACAGACGAACACTGAAGCTTTCTTT,CASSLGQTNTEAFF
TRBV4-1,NA,17,TRBJ2-6,NA,TGCGCCAGCAGCCGGGCGAGGGCAGCCTCTGGGGCCAACGTCCTGACTTTC,CASSRARAASGANVLTF
TRBV4-1,NA,17,TRBJ2-3,NA,TGCGCCAGCAGCCAAGAGAAAGGGGGATTCTCCGTAAATACGCAGTATTTT,CASSQEKGGFSVNTQYF
TRBV5-6,NA,17,TRBJ2-2,TRBD2,TGTGCCAGCAGCTACCGGACTAGCGGGACCAACACCGGGGAGCTGTTTTTT,CASSYRTSGTNTGELFF
TRBV7-2,NA,12,TRBJ2-1,NA,TGTGCCAGCAGCGCAGGGTCGGGGGGCCAGTTCTTC,CASSAGSGGQFF
TRBV28,NA,14,TRBJ1-5,NA,TGTGCCAGCAGAGTGAACACAGGGTATCAGCCCCAGCATTTT,CASRVNTGYQPQHF
TRBV4-1,NA,14,TRBJ2-1,NA,TGCGCCAGCAGCCAAGACCCGGGGGTAGGGCAACAGTTCTTC,CASSQDPGVGQQFF
TRBV4-2,NA,16,TRBJ2-7,NA,TGTGCCAGCAGCCAAGAAAGTACAGGCGGTTTTAACGAGCAGTACTTC,CASSQESTGGFNEQYF
TRBV6-5,NA,15,TRBJ2-3,TRBD1,TGTGCCAGCAGTGCATGGACAGGGATTAAAGATACGCAGTATTTT,CASSAWTGIKDTQYF
TRBV11-2,once,14,TRBJ2-5,TRBD1,TGTGCCAGCAGCTCAGGGGGCGGGATCGGGGAGCAGTACTTC,CASSSGGGIGEQYF
TRBV2,once,15,TRBJ1-2,NA,TGTGCCAGCAGTGACACTCAAAGTCTCATCTATGGCTACACCTTC,CASSDTQSLIYGYTF
TRBV13,once,15,TRBJ2-7,NA,TGTGCCAGCAGCCCCAGAGGTAGCGGAGCCTACGAGCAGTACTTC,CASSPRGSGAYEQYF
TRBV4-1,NA,15,TRBJ1-6,NA,TGCGCCAGCAGCCCCGACCTACAGGGTCTGGCACCCCTCCACTTT,CASSPDLQGLAPLHF
TRBV28,NA,15,TRBJ2-7,NA,TGTGCCAGCAGTACACTCCGGGACTCCGACTACGAGCAGTACTTC,CASSTLRDSDYEQYF
TRBV11-2,NA,14,TRBJ2-4,TRBD1,TGTGCCAGCAGCTTGGGACAGCTCAAAAACATTCAGTACTTC,CASSLGQLKNIQYF
TRBV4-1,once,14,TRBJ2-1,TRBD1,TGCGCCAGCAGCCCCCCGGACAGGGCGGGAGAGCAGTTCTTC,CASSPPDRAGEQFF
TRBV27,NA,13,TRBJ2-3,NA,TGTGCCAGCAGTGCCTATAGCACAGATACGCAGTATTTT,CASSAYSTDTQYF